The next 31 T cell receptor beta chains were all read from a single sample in a study of Graves' ophthalmopathy and Graves' hyperthyroidism. From RNA, the CDR3 regions of TCR beta chains were amplified and sequenced. Scientists carried out first-round RT-PCR using HTBI primers and then a second-round multiplex PCR. MiXCR, run by TCRdb on the multiplex PCR reads, gives a single entry per CDR3 protein. The table includes around 1.1 million distinct CDR3 sequences, 35% to 45% detected once. The material sequenced was peripheral blood or thyroid tissue (not recorded which). The receptors come from an adult man with Graves' hyperthyroidism.

Many counts were recorded for this clonotype. The rearrangement joins TRBV11-2 to TRBJ1-2; TRBD1 might be the D (5 bases). Germline V gene data show CDR1 as SGHAT and CDR2 as FQNNGV. CDR3 length: 13 residues. Trimming removed 4 bases from V and 4 bases from J, with 10 bases in between. CDR3 in amino acids: CASSSGTVYGYTF. CDR3 bases: TGTGCCAGCAGCTCGGGGACGGTCTATGGCTACACCTTC.

The chain couples TRBV10-3 to TRBJ1-2; tentatively, D is TRBD1 (6 bases). V lost 6 bases to trimming and J lost 2 bases, with 22 bases between them. Germline V gene data show CDR1 as ENHRY and CDR2 as SYGVKD. The CDR3 spans 17 residues. The CDR3 loop reads CAIRQEADSLLNYGYTF. DNA for the CDR3: TGTGCCATCAGGCAAGAGGCGGACAGTCTTTTAAACTATGGCTACACCTTC.

V is TRBV27 and J is TRBJ1-5; D may be TRBD1 (5 bases). Germline CDR1 reads MNHEY; CDR2 reads SMNVEV (reference sequence). Trimming removed 5 bases from V and 1 base from J, with 12 bases in between. The CDR3 runs 15 residues. The CDR3 bases are TGTGCCAGCAGTAGGGAGGGGTTCAGCAATCAGCCCCAGCATTTT. Translation gives CASSREGFSNQPQHF.

This clonotype has a count of ten or more. The chain uses TRBV25-1 and TRBJ2-5; tentatively, D is TRBD1 (6 bases). There are 16 residues in the CDR3. Trimming stripped 5 bases from V and 4 bases from J, with 20 bases between. Looked up from germline, CDR1 is MGHDK and CDR2 is SYGVNS. The CDR3 reads CASSSTGFWVGETQYF. CDR3 DNA sequence: TGTGCCAGCAGTTCTACAGGGTTTTGGGTAGGAGAGACCCAGTACTTC.

Many counts were recorded for this clonotype. V and J are TRBV7-2 and TRBJ2-2; no clear D. V was cut by 1 base and J by 6 bases, with 12 bases left in between. The CDR3 extends over 15 amino acids. From germline, CDR1 is SGHTA and CDR2 FQGNSA. The CDR3 DNA sequence: TGTGCCAGCAGCTTAGGGGGTTACACCGCCGGGGAGCTGTTTTTT. This encodes CASSLGGYTAGELFF.

The V call is TRBV10-2, the J call TRBJ1-2, with 8 bases that match TRBD1. Trimming took 4 bases from V and 9 from J; bases not matched to a gene: 13. Germline lookup yields CDR1 WSHSY and CDR2 SAAADI. The length of the CDR3 is 15 residues. CDR3 DNA sequence: TGCGCCAGCAGTGCTAGAGATGGGACAGGCAATAGCTACACCTTC. Translation gives CASSARDGTGNSYTF.

The chain employs TRBV30 and TRBJ1-2, with 7 bases matching TRBD1. The J segment lost 3 bases and the V segment lost 4 bases, leaving 2 bases of the junction unmatched. The CDR3 consists of 12 residues. Germline V gives CDR1 GTSNPN, CDR2 SVGIG (reference sequence). The CDR3 nucleotides read TGTGCCTGGATAGACAGGGACTATGGCTACACCTTC. Protein: CAWIDRDYGYTF.

The chain recombines TRBV4-1 with TRBJ1-5; possibly TRBD1 for D (5 bases). Germline V CDR1 and CDR2: MGHRA, YSYEKL. Trimming shortened V by 1 base and J by 7 bases, and 17 bases separated the two germline ends. This CDR3 has 16 amino acids. In DNA form, the CDR3 reads TGCGCCAGCAGCCAAGTTAAACAGGTCCGGGACCAGCCCCAGCATTTT. Translated, it gives CASSQVKQVRDQPQHF.

The rearrangement links TRBV7-9 to TRBJ2-7; D gene unclear. The V and J ends lost 2 bases and 2 bases respectively, with 7 bases between them. CDR3 length: 13 amino acids. Germline V gene lookup returns CDR1 SEHNR and CDR2 FQNEAQ (reference sequence). CDR3 region: CASSLRLPYEQYF. CDR3 nucleotide sequence: TGTGCCAGCAGCTTAAGGCTTCCCTACGAGCAGTACTTC.

This clonotype was counted many times. The chain recombines TRBV5-1 with TRBJ2-5, with a tentative D call TRBD2 (6 bases). Trimming took off 4 bases at V and 7 bases at J, with 8 bases between the two ends. Germline CDR1 SGHRS, CDR2 YFSETQ. The CDR3 has 11 residues. This CDR3 is CASSLGLTQYF. CDR3 coding DNA: TGCGCCAGCAGCCTGGGACTGACCCAGTACTTC.

This clonotype turned up a few times. The chain joins TRBV28 to TRBJ1-2; D gene unclear. The CDR3 consists of 11 residues. Deletions cut 4 bases from V and 14 bases from J, with 14 bases between. Germline V gene data show CDR1 as MDHEN and CDR2 as SYDVKM. CDR3 sequence: CASSSYRSKTF. The CDR3 region has the DNA TGTGCCAGCAGTTCGTATAGGTCCAAAACCTTC.

Remarks on this clonotype: It may be a read error: a sequence one base away is much more abundant. The V and J genes are TRBV7-9 and TRBJ2-6; TRBD2 is a possible D gene (5 bases). Germline V CDR1 and CDR2: SEHNR, FQNEAQ (reference sequence). This CDR3 spans 18 amino acids. V was clipped by 3 bases and J by 5 bases, with 20 bases between them. CDR3 amino acids: CASSLAVSGRSRANVLTF. The DNA for the CDR3 is TGTGCCAGCAGCTTGGCTGTTTCGGGAAGATCGAGGGCCAACGTCCTGACTTTC.

The chain recombines TRBV7-9 with TRBJ2-7; D might be TRBD1 or TRBD2, each matching 6 bases. V lost 3 bases and J 5 bases, leaving 14 bases between the germline ends. Germline assignment: CDR1 SEHNR and CDR2 FQNEAQ (reference sequence). This CDR3 has 14 amino acids. The CDR3 reads CASSLGGTGHEQYF. In nucleotides, the CDR3 is TGTGCCAGCAGCTTGGGAGGCACAGGGCACGAGCAGTACTTC. Full variable domain (outside the CDR3, taken from reference TRBV7-9 and TRBJ2-7): DTGVSQNPRHKITKRGQNVTFRCDPISEHNRLYWYRQTLGQGPEFLTYFQNEAQLEKSRLLSDRFSAERPKGSFSTLEIQRTEQGDSAMYLCASSLGGTGHEQYFGPGTRLTVT.

With respect to this clonotype: This may come from a read error, since a much larger clone is one base off. Because the CDR3 is missing its conserved closing phenylalanine or tryptophan, this is likely a read error. The chain uses TRBV7-8 and TRBJ1-2; unclear D gene. The CDR3 is 15 residues long. The germline gives CDR1 SGHVS, CDR2 FQNEAQ. Trimming left V 0 bases short and J 3 bases short, with 11 bases between. The CDR3 DNA reads TGTGCCAGCAGCTTAGCCTTTGGGGAGGACTATGGCTACACCCTC. This sequence encodes CASSLAFGEDYGYTL.

In its sample, this clonotype was seen many times. The J gene is TRBJ2-7, the V gene TRBV10-3; the D gene is possibly TRBD1 (6 bases). In germline, CDR1 is ENHRY, CDR2 SYGVKD. V lost 2 bases, J lost 5 bases, and 7 bases lay in between. CDR3 size: 12 residues. The CDR3 nucleotides are TGTGCCATCAGTGAGGGGGACAACGAGCAGTACTTC. It translates to CAISEGDNEQYF.

The J gene is TRBJ1-2, the V gene TRBV12-3 or TRBV12-4; 7 bases align to TRBD1. The CDR3 is 15 amino acids. Trimming took 3 bases from V and 8 from J; bases not matched to a gene: 12. The CDR3 DNA reads as TGTGCCAGCAGTTTCTGGACAGGCGGAGGTGGGGGCTACACCTTC. Translation: CASSFWTGGGGGYTF.

This clonotype came up many times. The chain has TRBV15 and TRBJ2-5, with 9 nucleotides matching TRBD1. The CDR3 length is 18 residues. Germline V gene data show CDR1 as LNHNV and CDR2 as YYDKDF (reference sequence). J gave up 0 bases and V 5 bases, and 13 bases lay outside the gene matches. CDR3 in amino acids: CATSPDRGGRRNQETQYF. The CDR3 DNA reads as TGTGCCACCAGCCCCGACAGGGGGGGAAGACGGAACCAAGAGACCCAGTACTTC.

This sequence joins TRBV9 and TRBJ1-5; 7 positions agree with TRBD1. Looked up from germline, CDR1 is SGDLS and CDR2 is YYNGEE. CDR3 length equals 16 residues. Trimming removed 5 bases from V and 1 base from J; junction bases left unmatched: 9. The DNA of the CDR3 is TGTGCCAGCAGTGACCAGACAGGGTTCAGCAATCAGCCCCAGCATTTT. Its translation: CASSDQTGFSNQPQHF.

The V and J genes are TRBV29-1 and TRBJ1-1; D is perhaps TRBD1 (6 bases). Germline CDR1 and CDR2: SQVTM and ANQGSEA. CDR3 length: 12 residues. In nucleotides, the CDR3 is TGCAGGTTAGGGGGTTGGAACACTGAAGCTTTCTTT. This codes for CRLGGWNTEAFF. Using reference TRBV29-1 and TRBJ1-1 for the parts outside the CDR3, the full variable domain is SAVISQKPSRDICQRGTSLTIQCQVDSQVTMMFWYRQQPGQSLTLIATANQGSEATYESGFVIDKFPISRPNLTFSTLTVSNMSPEDSSIYLCRLGGWNTEAFFGQGTRLTVV.

Of note for this clonotype: Relative to the germline gene, one junction end is altered; a read error may explain this. V and J are TRBV12-3 or TRBV12-4 and TRBJ1-6; 9 bases agree with TRBD1. The CDR3 sequence is 14 residues long. This CDR3 reads CAGRSGTGYLPLHF. CDR3 nucleotide sequence: TGTGCCGGCAGGTCGGGGACAGGGTATTTACCCCTCCACTTT.

A remark on this clonotype: At one end, the junction sequence differs from germline, possibly due to a read error. This sequence joins TRBV5-1 and TRBJ2-7, with 10 positions matching TRBD2. This CDR3 has 14 amino acids. The V gene's germline CDR1 is SGHRS and CDR2 YFSETQ. DNA for the CDR3: TGCGCCGGCAGCCCTAGCGGGAGTCCCTACGAGCAGTACTTC. It is translated as CAGSPSGSPYEQYF.

This clonotype was counted many times. V and J are TRBV4-3 and TRBJ2-7, with 8 bases aligning to TRBD2. Germline CDR1 is LGHNA and CDR2 is YSLEER. The CDR3 contains 14 residues. The J segment lost 4 bases and the V segment lost 3 bases, leaving 5 bases of the junction unmatched. CDR3 sequence reads: CASSQMTSAYEQYF. The CDR3 coding sequence is TGCGCCAGCAGCCAGATGACTAGCGCATACGAGCAGTACTTC.

This clonotype was counted at least ten times. The rearrangement uses TRBV20-1 and TRBJ2-5; D gene uncertain. CDR1 is DFQATT, CDR2 SNEGSKA, per germline (reference sequence). The CDR3 has 12 amino acids. Trimming pared 6 bases from V and 1 base from J, leaving 9 bases between. The CDR3 loop reads CSAAQVQETQYF. The CDR3 DNA reads as TGCAGTGCCGCCCAGGTCCAAGAGACCCAGTACTTC.

As regards this clonotype: The germline gene is not matched at one end of the junction; a read error may be the cause. V usage is TRBV5-8 and J usage is TRBJ2-6; 11 bases map to TRBD2. Germline values: CDR1 SGHTS, CDR2 YDEGEE. The CDR3 length is 17 residues. The CDR3 coding sequence is TGCGCCAGCAGCCTCACTAGCGGGAGCGCCGGGGCCAACGTCCTGACTTTC. This translates into CASSLTSGSAGANVLTF.

The rearrangement uses TRBV11-1 and TRBJ1-6, with 9 bases matching TRBD1. The CDR3 length is 15 residues. The germline V gene has CDR1 SGHAT and CDR2 FQDESV (reference sequence). V was pared by 5 bases and J by 6 bases, with 5 bases of the junction left unmatched. The CDR3 reads CASSGTGNSNSPLHF. CDR3 DNA sequence: TGTGCCAGCAGCGGGACAGGGAACAGTAATTCACCCCTCCACTTT.

This clonotype was found once. A much larger clone is a single base away; this may be a read error. This rearrangement joins TRBV7-9 to TRBJ1-1, with D unresolved. CDR1 is SEHNR, CDR2 FQNEAQ, per germline (reference sequence). The CDR3 loop spans 13 amino acids. The V and J ends lost 4 bases and 7 bases respectively, with 13 bases between them. The CDR3 spells CASSSRPTSEAFF. The CDR3 nucleotides read TGTGCCAGCAGCTCCAGACCGACAAGTGAAGCTTTCTTT.

CDR3 sequence: CASSYSLAGGPTYTGELFF. For the CDR3, the DNA is TGTGCCAGCAGTTACAGTCTAGCGGGAGGGCCAACATACACCGGGGAGCTGTTTTTT. The chain links TRBV6-5 to TRBJ2-2; 12 nucleotides line up with TRBD2. The ends lost 2 bases at V and 3 bases at J; junction bases unmatched: 10. From germline, CDR1 is MNHEY and CDR2 SVGAGI. The CDR3 contains 19 residues.

This clonotype was detected a few times. The genes are TRBV18 and TRBJ1-1, with TRBD1 as a possible D gene (6 bases). CDR3 length: 16 residues. Trimming left V 3 bases short and J 1 base short, with 15 bases between. The V gene's germline CDR1 is KGHSH and CDR2 LQKENI. The CDR3 DNA is TGTGCCAGCTCACCCAGCCTGGACAGCCAGAACACTGAAGCTTTCTTT. Protein product: CASSPSLDSQNTEAFF.

The V call is TRBV19, the J call TRBJ2-1, with D perhaps matching TRBD1 or TRBD2 (5 bases each). The CDR3 covers 16 residues. V shed 6 bases and J shed 0 bases, with 15 bases lying between them. CDR1 LNHDA and CDR2 SQIVND come from the germline V gene (reference sequence). The CDR3 protein is CASRRSGTASYNEQFF. The CDR3, as DNA: TGTGCCAGTAGAAGGTCCGGGACCGCCTCCTACAATGAGCAGTTCTTC.

As concerns this clonotype: Compared with germline, one end of the junction differs, possibly owing to a read error. This rearrangement joins TRBV10-2 to TRBJ2-2; a possible D gene is TRBD1 (5 bases). The germline V gene encodes CDR1 WSHSY and CDR2 SAAADI. CDR3 length equals 15 residues. The CDR3 coding sequence is TGTGCCAGCAGTCAAAGGACATTGAACACCGGGGAGCTGTTTTTT. Translated: CASSQRTLNTGELFF.

This clonotype was seen once. A single base separates this from a much larger clone, so it may be a read error. The V and J genes are TRBV7-2 and TRBJ2-7; D is possibly TRBD1 (5 bases). This CDR3 is built from 14 residues. CDR1 is SGHTA and CDR2 is FQGNSA in the germline V gene. V was cut by 5 bases and J by 0 bases, with 11 bases left in between. CDR3: CASSTLDTSYEQYF. For the CDR3, the DNA is TGTGCCAGCAGCACCCTGGACACCTCCTACGAGCAGTACTTC.